This T cell receptor (beta chain) stems from a study of T-cell reconstitution after alpha-beta-depleted transplantation in children. At least ten counts were recorded for this clonotype. The CDR3 runs 18 residues. V trimming: 3 bases; J trimming: 2 bases; junction bases outside the gene matches: 12. Library preparation (for TCRbeta) was performed with unique molecular identifiers. TCRdb analysed the PCR reads with MiXCR anew, one entry per CDR3 protein. The table has around 340,000 distinct CDR3 sequences, 10% to 15% seen once. The chain employs TRBV12-3 or TRBV12-4 and TRBJ2-3, with 9 bases identical to TRBD1. This TCR came from a human donor who donated a stem cell graft to a child with Fanconi anemia. The source material was PBMCs, sampled from the stem cell graft. CDR3 nucleotide sequence: TGTGCCAGCAGTTTTCGGACAGGGGAAATCAACCCCACAGATACGCAGTATTTT. As protein: CASSFRTGEINPTDTQYF.